The 18 T cell receptor beta chains listed next were all sequenced from one sample in a study of T cell repertoires in aging, cancer and after chemotherapy. Amplification of TCR beta used genomic DNA extracted from peripheral blood. TRB rearrangements spanning V, D and J were amplified using mixed TRB-A/B primers. MiXCR, applied by TCRdb to the multiplex PCR reads, yields one record per CDR3 protein. This sample has roughly 6,000 distinct CDR3 sequences; under 40% occur once, and the top ten carry about 45%. The source material was blood. Source of these receptors: a human donor with a blood cancer.

The gene calls are TRBV27 and TRBJ2-5, with D perhaps TRBD2 (7 bases). The germline V and J ends were trimmed by 7 bases and 10 bases, with 16 bases remaining between them. The length of the CDR3 is 12 residues. CDR1 MNHEY and CDR2 SMNVEV come from the germline V gene (reference sequence). CDR3 nucleotide sequence: TGTGCCAGCAAAGGGGGGGGGGCGGTCCAGTACTTC. Its protein product is CASKGGGAVQYF.

This clonotype was detected only a few times. The gene calls are TRBV5-1 and TRBJ2-2; D is unclear. CDR1 is SGHRS, CDR2 YFSETQ, per germline. CDR3 size: 17 residues. V was trimmed by 1 base and J by 2 bases, leaving 15 bases between them. The CDR3 is CASSLPRTGGNTGELFF. CDR3 DNA sequence: TGCGCCAGCAGCTTGCCCAGGACGGGCGGCAACACCGGGGAGCTGTTTTTT.

A few counts support this clonotype. The chain employs TRBV30 and TRBJ1-4, with D perhaps TRBD1 (5 bases). The germline V and J ends were trimmed by 4 bases and 8 bases, with 17 bases remaining between them. The V gene's germline CDR1 is GTSNPN and CDR2 SVGIG (reference sequence). The CDR3 totals 14 residues. The DNA of the CDR3 is TGTGCCTGGATGAGTGGGACCGGGACCGAAAAACTGTTTTTT. Encoded protein: CAWMSGTGTEKLFF.

The V and J genes are TRBV27 and TRBJ2-1; unclear D gene. V gave up 2 bases and J gave up 3 bases, with 5 bases separating them. Looked up from germline, CDR1 is MNHEY and CDR2 is SMNVEV (reference sequence). The CDR3 loop spans 13 amino acids. Here the CDR3 reads CASSLNIYNEQFF. The DNA of the CDR3 is TGTGCCAGCAGTTTAAACATCTACAATGAGCAGTTCTTC.

This chain links TRBV12-3 or TRBV12-4 with TRBJ2-2; D not resolved. The CDR3 contains 11 residues. Trimming stripped 7 bases from V and 6 bases from J, with 6 bases between. CDR3 nucleotides: TGTGCCAGCAACCTGGCCGGGGAGCTGTTTTTT. It translates to CASNLAGELFF.

This clonotype was observed a handful of times. This chain links TRBV6-1 with TRBJ1-2; D is possibly TRBD1 (6 bases). The CDR3 runs to 15 residues. Per germline, CDR1 MNHNS and CDR2 SASEGT. Between the trimmed V and J ends, which lost 4 bases and 8 bases, there was a span of 20 bases. The CDR3 DNA reads as TGTGCCAGCAGTGCAATAGAAGCAGGGGTGACGGGCTACACCTTC. Its translation: CASSAIEAGVTGYTF.

This clonotype was found once. The genes are TRBV6-5 and TRBJ2-1, with 13 nucleotides matching TRBD2. This CDR3 has 13 amino acids. The J segment lost 7 bases and the V segment lost 6 bases, leaving 0 bases of the junction unmatched. CDR1 and CDR2 from the germline V gene are MNHEY and SVGAGI. The CDR3 DNA is TGTGCCAGCAGACTAGCGGGAGGGAATGAGCAGTTCTTC. This translates into CASRLAGGNEQFF.

The genes are TRBV6-5 and TRBJ2-2, with D hard to call. Germline V gives CDR1 MNHEY, CDR2 SVGAGI. This CDR3 spans 13 amino acids. V was cut by 7 bases and J by 1 base, with 7 bases left in between. The CDR3 DNA follows: TGTGCCAGCACAAAACGGAACACCGGGGAGCTGTTTTTT. Protein product: CASTKRNTGELFF.

V usage is TRBV12-3 or TRBV12-4 and J usage is TRBJ2-2; no definite D call. V shed 5 bases and J shed 5 bases, with 12 bases lying between them. CDR3 length equals 14 residues. The CDR3 spells CASSRDSATGELFF. CDR3 nucleotides: TGTGCCAGCAGTCGCGATTCAGCAACCGGGGAGCTGTTTTTT.

The V call is TRBV19, the J call TRBJ2-2, with 8 bases lining up with TRBD1. CDR1 and CDR2 from the germline V gene are LNHDA and SQIVND (reference sequence). Unmatched junction bases numbered 2, after V lost 7 bases and J lost 1 base. The CDR3 covers 14 residues. The CDR3 DNA reads as TGTGCCAGTACGGGGACAGGGAACACCGGGGAGCTGTTTTTT. This translates into CASTGTGNTGELFF.

This clonotype was picked up a small number of times. The chain recombines TRBV6-5 with TRBJ2-7, with TRBD2 matching over 9 bases. Per germline, CDR1 MNHEY and CDR2 SVGAGI. V was clipped by 4 bases and J by 3 bases; unmatched bases: 7. The CDR3 extends over 15 amino acids. The CDR3: CASSWQSSGSYEQYF. CDR3 sequence (DNA): TGTGCCAGCAGTTGGCAAAGTAGCGGGAGCTACGAGCAGTACTTC.

This clonotype was counted only a few times. The rearrangement uses TRBV20-1 and TRBJ1-2, with 8 bases matching TRBD1. The J segment lost 3 bases and the V segment lost 4 bases, leaving 4 bases of the junction unmatched. The CDR3 is 13 amino acids. CDR1 and CDR2 (germline): DFQATT, SNEGSKA (reference sequence). This CDR3 reads CSATPTGDYGYTF. The DNA for the CDR3 is TGCAGTGCTACCCCGACAGGGGACTATGGCTACACCTTC.

The chain has TRBV7-2 and TRBJ2-2; possible D gene TRBD1, 6 bases. In germline, CDR1 is SGHTA, CDR2 FQGNSA. This CDR3 spans 17 amino acids. Trimming stripped 5 bases from V and 3 bases from J, with 19 bases between. This CDR3 reads CASSLTSGRGYTGELFF. CDR3 bases: TGTGCCAGCAGCCTTACGTCTGGCAGGGGCTACACCGGGGAGCTGTTTTTT. Filled out from reference TRBV7-2 and TRBJ2-2, the complete variable domain reads GAGVSQSPSNKVTEKGKDVELRCDPISGHTALYWYRQSLGQGLEFLIYFQGNSAPDKSGLPSDRFSAERTGGSVSTLTIQRTQQEDSAVYLCASSLTSGRGYTGELFFGEGSRLTVL.

V and J are TRBV27 and TRBJ2-2; D ambiguous. This CDR3 is built from 16 residues. V was clipped by 5 bases and J by 4 bases, with 17 bases between them. CDR1 is MNHEY, CDR2 SMNVEV, per germline (reference sequence). The CDR3: CASSANPPARTGELFF. In DNA form, the CDR3 reads TGTGCCAGCAGTGCGAACCCCCCTGCCCGCACCGGGGAGCTGTTTTTT.

This clonotype was seen more than once but under ten times. CDR3 amino acids: CASGSLAAGNEQFF. CDR3 nucleotide sequence: TGTGCCAGTGGGTCCCTAGCGGCTGGCAATGAGCAGTTCTTC. V usage is TRBV19 and J usage is TRBJ2-1; TRBD2 matches at 7 bases. The CDR3 spans 14 residues. V gave up 8 bases and J gave up 6 bases; unmatched junction bases: 10. Germline V CDR1 and CDR2: LNHDA, SQIVND (reference sequence).

In its sample, this clonotype was seen once. This chain joins TRBV5-5 and TRBJ2-7, with 8 positions matching TRBD1. The CDR3 loop spans 15 amino acids. V shed 4 bases, J shed 1 base, and the junction held 7 bases outside the gene matches. Germline CDR1 is SGHKS and CDR2 is YYEKEE (reference sequence). In DNA, the CDR3 is TGTGCCAGCAGCCCAACCGGGACAGGTTCCTACGAGCAGTACTTC. It encodes CASSPTGTGSYEQYF.

The chain has TRBV6-1 and TRBJ1-1, with 7 bases that match TRBD1. Trimming at V came to 4 bases and at J to 8 bases, leaving 10 bases not matched to a gene. This CDR3 contains 14 residues. Germline V gene data show CDR1 as MNHNS and CDR2 as SASEGT. This chain's CDR3 is CASSAQIQGQEAFF. The DNA for the CDR3 is TGTGCCAGCAGTGCCCAAATACAGGGGCAGGAAGCTTTCTTT.

The CDR3 nucleotides read TGTGCCAGCAGTCCAGCCCAAATCCCCGGGGAGCTGTTTTTT. As protein: CASSPAQIPGELFF. The V and J genes are TRBV6-2 or TRBV6-3 and TRBJ2-2; no definite D call. The CDR3 runs 14 residues. Germline V gives CDR1 MNHEY, CDR2 SVGEGT. V was cut by 5 bases and J by 6 bases, with 13 bases left in between.